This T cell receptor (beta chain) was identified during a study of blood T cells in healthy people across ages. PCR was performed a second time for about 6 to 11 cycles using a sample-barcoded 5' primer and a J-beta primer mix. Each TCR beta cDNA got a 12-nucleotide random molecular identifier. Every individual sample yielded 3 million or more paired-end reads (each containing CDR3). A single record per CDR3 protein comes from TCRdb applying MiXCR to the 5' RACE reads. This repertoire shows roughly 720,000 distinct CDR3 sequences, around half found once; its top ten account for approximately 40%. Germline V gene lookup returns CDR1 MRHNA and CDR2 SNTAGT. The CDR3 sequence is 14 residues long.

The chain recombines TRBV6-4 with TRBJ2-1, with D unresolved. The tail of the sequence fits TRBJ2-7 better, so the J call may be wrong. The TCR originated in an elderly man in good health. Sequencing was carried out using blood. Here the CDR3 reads CASSDSNTYNEQYF. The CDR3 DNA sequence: TGTGCCAGCAGTGACTCTAACACCTACAATGAGCAGTACTTC.